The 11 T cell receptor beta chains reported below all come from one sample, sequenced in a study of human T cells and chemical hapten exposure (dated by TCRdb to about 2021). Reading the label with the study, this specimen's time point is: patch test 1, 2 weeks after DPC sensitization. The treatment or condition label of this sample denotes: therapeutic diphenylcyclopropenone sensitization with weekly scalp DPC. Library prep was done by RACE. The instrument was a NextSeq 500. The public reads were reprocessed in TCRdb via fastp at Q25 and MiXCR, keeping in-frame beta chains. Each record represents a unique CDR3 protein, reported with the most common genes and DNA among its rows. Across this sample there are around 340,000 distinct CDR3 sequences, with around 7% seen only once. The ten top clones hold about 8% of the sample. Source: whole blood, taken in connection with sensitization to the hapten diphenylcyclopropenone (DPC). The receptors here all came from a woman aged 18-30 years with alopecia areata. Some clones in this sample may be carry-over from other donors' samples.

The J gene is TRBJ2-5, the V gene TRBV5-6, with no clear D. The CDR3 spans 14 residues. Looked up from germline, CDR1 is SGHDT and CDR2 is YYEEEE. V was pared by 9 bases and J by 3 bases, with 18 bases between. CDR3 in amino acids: CATQLGRIEETQYF. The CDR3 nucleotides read TGTGCCACCCAGCTTGGACGGATAGAAGAGACCCAGTACTTC.

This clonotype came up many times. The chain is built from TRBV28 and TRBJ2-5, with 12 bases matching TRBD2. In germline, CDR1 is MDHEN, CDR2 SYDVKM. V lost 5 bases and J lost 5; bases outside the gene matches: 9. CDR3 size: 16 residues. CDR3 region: CASSQASGGGVETQYF. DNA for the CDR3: TGTGCCAGCAGTCAGGCTAGCGGGGGGGGCGTGGAGACCCAGTACTTC.

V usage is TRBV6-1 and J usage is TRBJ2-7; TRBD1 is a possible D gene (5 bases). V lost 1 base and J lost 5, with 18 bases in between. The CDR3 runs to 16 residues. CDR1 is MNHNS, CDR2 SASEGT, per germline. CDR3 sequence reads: CASSEEFAGLVHEQYF. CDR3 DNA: TGTGCCAGCAGTGAAGAATTTGCAGGGTTAGTCCACGAGCAGTACTTC.

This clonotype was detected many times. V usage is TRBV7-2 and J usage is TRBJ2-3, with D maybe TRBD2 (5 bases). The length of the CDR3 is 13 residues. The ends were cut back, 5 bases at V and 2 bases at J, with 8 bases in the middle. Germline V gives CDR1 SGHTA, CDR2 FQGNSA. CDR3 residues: CASSPEATDTQYF. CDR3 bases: TGTGCCAGCAGCCCGGAGGCCACAGATACGCAGTATTTT.

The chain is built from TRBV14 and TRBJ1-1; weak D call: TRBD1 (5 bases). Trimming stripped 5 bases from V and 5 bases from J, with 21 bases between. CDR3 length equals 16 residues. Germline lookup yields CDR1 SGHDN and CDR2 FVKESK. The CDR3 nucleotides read TGTGCCAGCAGCGTCACAGGTTTTGTTCGTGAAACTGAAGCTTTCTTT. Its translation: CASSVTGFVRETEAFF.

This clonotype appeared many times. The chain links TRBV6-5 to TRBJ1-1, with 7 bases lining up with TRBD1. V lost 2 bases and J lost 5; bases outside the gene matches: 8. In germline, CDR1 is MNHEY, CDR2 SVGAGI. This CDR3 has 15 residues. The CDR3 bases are TGTGCCAGCAGTTACGACCGGACAGGAAGGACTGAAGCTTTCTTT. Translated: CASSYDRTGRTEAFF.

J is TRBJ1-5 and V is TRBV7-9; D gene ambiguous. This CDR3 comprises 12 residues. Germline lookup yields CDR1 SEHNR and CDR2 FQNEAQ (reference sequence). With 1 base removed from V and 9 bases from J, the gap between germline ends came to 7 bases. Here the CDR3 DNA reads TGTGCCAGCAGCTTAGGAGATCGGCCCCAGCATTTT. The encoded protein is CASSLGDRPQHF.

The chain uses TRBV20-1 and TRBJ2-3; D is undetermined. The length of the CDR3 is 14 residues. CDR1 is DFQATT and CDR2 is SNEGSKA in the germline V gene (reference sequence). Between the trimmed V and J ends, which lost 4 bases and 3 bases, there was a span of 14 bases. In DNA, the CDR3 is TGCAGTGCTACTAAACTCCTCCCAACAGATACGCAGTATTTT. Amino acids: CSATKLLPTDTQYF.

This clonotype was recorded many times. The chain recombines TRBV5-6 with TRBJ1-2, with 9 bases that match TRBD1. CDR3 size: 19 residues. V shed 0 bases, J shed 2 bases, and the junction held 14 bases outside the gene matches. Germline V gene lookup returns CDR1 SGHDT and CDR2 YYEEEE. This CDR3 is CASSLASLFGTGRNYGYTF. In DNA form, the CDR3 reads TGTGCCAGCAGCTTGGCTAGTCTTTTTGGGACAGGGCGGAACTATGGCTACACCTTC.

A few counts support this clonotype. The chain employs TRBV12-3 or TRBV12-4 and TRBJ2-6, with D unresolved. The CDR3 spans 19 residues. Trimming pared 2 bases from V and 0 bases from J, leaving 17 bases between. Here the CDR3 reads CASSLKDGALTSGANVLTF. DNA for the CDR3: TGTGCCAGCAGTTTAAAAGACGGTGCGTTAACCTCTGGGGCCAACGTCCTGACTTTC.

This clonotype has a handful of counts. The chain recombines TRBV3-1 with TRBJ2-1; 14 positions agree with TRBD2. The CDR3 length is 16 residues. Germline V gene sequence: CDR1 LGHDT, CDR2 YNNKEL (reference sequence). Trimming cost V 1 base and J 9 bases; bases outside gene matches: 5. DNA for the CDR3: TGTGCCAGCAGCCAAGTAACAGGACTAGCGGGGGGTGAGCAGTTCTTC. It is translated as CASSQVTGLAGGEQFF.